Presented here are 13 T cell receptor beta chains from one specimen sequenced in a study of T cell responses to AZD1222 COVID-19 vaccine. Generated by immunoSEQ multiplex PCR, the TCRdb table keeps only in-frame clones and is missing some. This sample has around 270,000 clones; 90% to 95% occur once, and the top ten carry roughly 0.6%. The starting material was peripheral blood, obtained 28 days after the second AZD1222 dose. The receptors stem from an adult who received the AZD1222 COVID-19 vaccine.

The J gene is TRBJ2-6, the V gene TRBV19; D gene unclear. Per the germline V gene, CDR1 is LNHDA and CDR2 is SQIVND (reference sequence). The CDR3 is 13 residues long. V was trimmed by 6 bases and J by 1 base, leaving 4 bases between them. CDR3 DNA: TGTGCCAGTAGGCTATCTGGGGCCAACGTCCTGACTTTC. Its protein is CASRLSGANVLTF. Supplemented by reference TRBV19 and TRBJ2-6, the full variable domain reads DGGITQSPKYLFRKEGQNVTLSCEQNLNHDAMYWYRQDPGQGLRLIYYSQIVNDFQKGDIAEGYSVSREKKESFPLTVTSAQKNPTAFYLCASRLSGANVLTFGAGSRLTVL.

This sequence joins TRBV28 and TRBJ1-1, with D maybe TRBD1 (6 bases). The CDR3 sequence is 18 residues long. Germline V gene sequence: CDR1 MDHEN, CDR2 SYDVKM. V was clipped by 5 bases and J by 0 bases, with 22 bases between them. The CDR3 spells CASSGVGEGEFMNTEAFF. In DNA form, the CDR3 reads TGTGCCAGCAGTGGGGTTGGGGAGGGGGAGTTCATGAACACTGAAGCTTTCTTT.

The chain carries TRBV5-1 and TRBJ1-1, with a weak D call TRBD1 (6 bases). CDR1 is SGHRS, CDR2 YFSETQ, per germline. Trimming pared 1 base from V and 8 bases from J, leaving 12 bases between. The CDR3 sequence is 13 residues long. Here the CDR3 DNA reads TGCGCCAGCAGCTTGCAGGGGCCGGACGAAGCTTTCTTT. Its translation: CASSLQGPDEAFF.

In DNA form, the CDR3 reads TGCAGTGCTCTCGGGTCACCCCTCCACTTT. Translating it yields CSALGSPLHF. The gene calls are TRBV20-1 and TRBJ1-6; D remains unclear. Trimming left V 5 bases short and J 10 bases short, with 6 bases between. The CDR3 consists of 10 residues. CDR1 DFQATT and CDR2 SNEGSKA come from the germline V gene (reference sequence).

The J gene is TRBJ2-1, the V gene TRBV29-1, with D possibly matching TRBD2 (6 bases). Trimming left V 6 bases short and J 7 bases short, with 13 bases between. The germline V gene encodes CDR1 SQVTM and CDR2 ANQGSEA. This CDR3 region has 12 residues. In nucleotides, the CDR3 is TGCAGCGTCGCAGTTGGGGGGAATGAGCAGTTCTTC. Translating it yields CSVAVGGNEQFF.

This clone was found once. V usage is TRBV28 and J usage is TRBJ1-1; D might be TRBD1 (5 bases). Germline CDR1 is MDHEN and CDR2 is SYDVKM. Trimming removed 5 bases from V and 5 bases from J, with 15 bases in between. The CDR3 is 14 residues long. The CDR3 is CASSPGPRETEAFF. The CDR3 region has the DNA TGTGCCAGCAGTCCGGGGCCTCGGGAGACTGAAGCTTTCTTT.

V usage is TRBV9 and J usage is TRBJ2-2; 12 bases align to TRBD2. Germline V gives CDR1 SGDLS, CDR2 YYNGEE. The CDR3 covers 15 residues. After removal of 4 bases from V and 4 bases from J, the junction contained 2 bases not matched to a gene. The CDR3 bases are TGTGCCAGCAGCACTAGCGGGAGGTTCACCGGGGAGCTGTTTTTT. Translating gives CASSTSGRFTGELFF.

The genes are TRBV5-1 and TRBJ2-3, with D possibly being TRBD1 (6 bases). This CDR3 region has 15 residues. Deletions cut 0 bases from V and 4 bases from J, with 12 bases between. Germline loops: CDR1 SGHRS, CDR2 YFSETQ. The CDR3 loop reads CASSLGTGLPDTQYF. The CDR3 DNA sequence: TGCGCCAGCAGCTTGGGTACAGGGCTCCCAGATACGCAGTATTTT.

V is TRBV2 and J is TRBJ2-1; 8 bases fit TRBD2. Germline CDR1 reads SNHLY; CDR2 reads FYNNEI. This CDR3 spans 15 amino acids. V was clipped by 6 bases and J by 2 bases; unmatched bases: 6. This chain's CDR3 is CASRTSGGAYNEQFF. The DNA of the CDR3 is TGTGCCAGCAGGACCTCCGGGGGGGCCTACAATGAGCAGTTCTTC.

The chain recombines TRBV5-4 with TRBJ1-2; no reliable D call. Germline V gives CDR1 SGHNT, CDR2 YYREEE (reference sequence). V was cut by 4 bases and J by 2 bases, with 9 bases left in between. The CDR3 covers 13 residues. The CDR3, as DNA: TGTGCCAGCAGCGAGTCGGGGAACTATGGCTACACCTTC. It translates to CASSESGNYGYTF.

This sequence joins TRBV29-1 and TRBJ2-2, with TRBD1 identical over 12 bases. The CDR3 is made up of 15 amino acids. The junction had 8 bases not matched to a gene; V was cut back by 7 bases and J by 5 bases. The germline gives CDR1 SQVTM, CDR2 ANQGSEA. The CDR3 sequence is CSATGTGGMTGELFF. The CDR3 nucleotides are TGCAGCGCGACCGGGACAGGGGGCATGACCGGGGAGCTGTTTTTT.

CDR3 sequence reads: CAISESLGLAGNNEQFF. DNA of the CDR3: TGTGCCATCAGTGAGTCTTTAGGTCTAGCGGGGAACAATGAGCAGTTCTTC. The V and J genes are TRBV10-3 and TRBJ2-1; 9 nucleotides agree with TRBD2. The J segment lost 5 bases and the V segment lost 0 bases, leaving 8 bases of the junction unmatched. CDR3 length: 17 residues. From germline, CDR1 is ENHRY and CDR2 SYGVKD.

This chain's CDR3 is CATTTLGINEKLFF. The CDR3 region has the DNA TGTGCCACCACTACGCTAGGGATTAATGAAAAACTGTTTTTT. The chain is built from TRBV15 and TRBJ1-4; D remains unclear. V was trimmed by 7 bases and J by 4 bases, leaving 13 bases between them. Germline values: CDR1 LNHNV, CDR2 YYDKDF (reference sequence). This CDR3 comprises 14 residues.